This T cell receptor beta chain was sequenced for a study of T cells after yellow fever vaccination. Study details: Libraries from low-cell-number fractions were prepared with the SMART-Seq v4 Ultra Low Input RNA kit.

Findings of the study overall: A large majority of primary-vaccination clones showed up again after the booster (approximately 95% CD4, around 85% CD8). The secondary response peaked faster, at day 5 versus 15, but was weaker.

This clonotype was recorded a few times. The antigen remains undetermined. Trimming took 2 bases from V and 1 from J, leaving 5 bases between them. CDR3 length: 13 residues. CDR1 is SGHVS and CDR2 is FNYEAQ in the germline V gene. Template-switching 5'RACE yielded the TCR cDNA; a universal primer site and UMIs were added in the process. TCRdb reanalysed the 5' RACE reads using MiXCR and keeps one entry per CDR3 protein. This table holds hundreds of thousands of distinct CDR3 sequences, approximately 13% found once. This specimen consisted of PBMCs, obtained on the day of the yellow fever booster vaccination. This TCR came from a young man who received the YFV17D yellow fever vaccine. This sequence joins TRBV7-6 and TRBJ1-1; D gene ambiguous. This CDR3 is CASSLSWNTEAFF. CDR3 DNA sequence: TGTGCCAGCAGCTTATCGTGGAACACTGAAGCTTTCTTT. The full variable domain, its missing parts supplied by reference TRBV7-6 and TRBJ1-1, is GAGVSQSPRYKVTKRGQDVALRCDPISGHVSLYWYRQALGQGPEFLTYFNYEAQQDKSGLPNDRFSAERPEGSISTLTIQRTEQRDSAMYRCASSLSWNTEAFFGQGTRLTVV.